This T cell receptor (beta chain) was found in a study of blood T cell repertoires in COVID-19. Under the authors' procedure: Quantification of nucleated cells was approximated via reference gene primer amplification. This table comes from immunoSEQ multiplex PCR, and its TCRdb copy is limited to in-frame clones, with some not included. The V and J calls and clone size come from that table; D and trimming were worked out from the DNA. Among 90,000 to 110,000 clones listed, roughly 76% were seen once. This CDR3 has 15 residues. The germline V and J ends were trimmed by 8 bases and 6 bases, with 20 bases remaining between them. Germline V gene sequence: CDR1 SNHLY, CDR2 FYNNEI.

Material for sequencing was peripheral blood. The sequence came from a woman between 65 and 79 years old with acute or convalescent COVID-19. V gene TRBV2 combines with J gene TRBJ1-5; no reliable D call. Here the CDR3 DNA reads TGTGCCAGCTCGATCCGCAGCAGGTCTGGTCAGCCCCAGCATTTT. This gives the protein CASSIRSRSGQPQHF.